Listed here are 18 T cell receptor beta chains from one sample, sequenced in a study of blood T cell repertoires in COVID-19 (dated by TCRdb to the early 2020s). Library method: the immunoSEQ multiplex PCR assay. What TCRdb holds here is the immuneACCESS table cut down to in-frame rearrangements. Part of the clones is not present; checked against another copy, under half of the missing clones reflect an unresolved V gene, and the others are unexplained. For this sample there are roughly 200,000 clones; around three quarters appear just once. The ten top clones hold 5.5% of the sample. Sequencing input: peripheral blood. The receptors originated from a woman in her 70s with acute or convalescent COVID-19.

This rearrangement joins TRBV19 to TRBJ2-5; the D is unclear. Trimming pared 8 bases from V and 2 bases from J, leaving 9 bases between. The CDR3 runs to 12 residues. CDR1 is LNHDA, CDR2 SQIVND, per germline (reference sequence). The CDR3 reads CASGPAQETQYF. The CDR3 DNA follows: TGTGCCAGTGGGCCAGCACAAGAGACCCAGTACTTC. Looking up the rest from reference TRBV19 and TRBJ2-5 gives the full variable domain: DGGITQSPKYLFRKEGQNVTLSCEQNLNHDAMYWYRQDPGQGLRLIYYSQIVNDFQKGDIAEGYSVSREKKESFPLTVTSAQKNPTAFYLCASGPAQETQYFGPGTRLLVL.

The rearrangement joins TRBV19 to TRBJ1-3; 8 positions agree with TRBD1. The CDR3 runs 14 residues. The V and J ends lost 4 bases and 6 bases, in that order; junction bases with no gene match: 5. CDR1 and CDR2 (germline): LNHDA, SQIVND (reference sequence). The CDR3 region has the DNA TGTGCCAGTAGTACAACAGGGGGAGAAAACACCATATATTTT. Translation: CASSTTGGENTIYF.

The chain employs TRBV10-2 and TRBJ1-5; 8 nucleotides align to TRBD1. The CDR3 sequence is 15 residues long. Germline V gives CDR1 WSHSY, CDR2 SAAADI. With 4 bases clipped from V and 7 bases from J, the junction kept 9 bases outside the gene matches. The CDR3 DNA reads as TGCGCCAGCAGTGCAGAGGACAGGGTGGGACAGCCCCAGCATTTT. Its protein is CASSAEDRVGQPQHF.

The chain is built from TRBV30 and TRBJ2-7; 8 positions agree with TRBD2. Germline V gene lookup returns CDR1 GTSNPN and CDR2 SVGIG (reference sequence). V gave up 0 bases and J gave up 2 bases; unmatched junction bases: 9. The CDR3 length is 16 residues. CDR3 sequence: CAWSVTRTSRTYEQYF. In DNA form, the CDR3 reads TGTGCCTGGAGTGTTACTCGGACTAGCCGAACCTACGAGCAGTACTTC.

This chain connects TRBV19 to TRBJ2-7; 10 nucleotides match TRBD1. CDR1 is LNHDA and CDR2 is SQIVND in the germline V gene (reference sequence). This CDR3 contains 13 residues. The CDR3 DNA is TGTGCTGCCGGGACAGGGGACCGCTACGAGCAGTACTTC. It translates to CAAGTGDRYEQYF.

The V gene is TRBV7-3, the J gene TRBJ1-1, with 7 bases aligning to TRBD1. Germline V lookup: CDR1 SGHTA, CDR2 FQGTGA. This CDR3 is built from 13 residues. V gave up 5 bases and J gave up 4 bases; unmatched junction bases: 4. The CDR3 reads CASSVPGGTEAFF. CDR3 in DNA: TGTGCCAGCAGCGTACCAGGGGGCACTGAAGCTTTCTTT.

The chain combines TRBV5-1 with TRBJ2-3, with 8 bases aligning to TRBD1. The germline V gene has CDR1 SGHRS and CDR2 YFSETQ. J lost 5 bases, V lost 0 bases, and 8 bases had no gene match. The CDR3 covers 16 residues. DNA for the CDR3: TGCGCCAGCAGCTTGGGTCGGCAGGGGGCAGGAGATACGCAGTATTTT. Protein: CASSLGRQGAGDTQYF.

The CDR3 nucleotides read TGCAGCGTCGTGGTCGGGGACTCCTCCTACGAGCAGTACTTC. Protein product: CSVVVGDSSYEQYF. The chain joins TRBV29-1 to TRBJ2-7, with D maybe TRBD2 (6 bases). V shed 6 bases and J shed 0 bases, with 15 bases lying between them. Germline V lookup: CDR1 SQVTM, CDR2 ANQGSEA. The CDR3 consists of 14 residues.

The V and J genes are TRBV2 and TRBJ2-5; D is unresolved. The germline V gene encodes CDR1 SNHLY and CDR2 FYNNEI. V lost 6 bases and J lost 1, with 12 bases in between. CDR3 length: 14 amino acids. The CDR3 loop reads CASSPQTSQETQYF. The CDR3 DNA sequence: TGTGCCAGCAGCCCACAGACATCCCAAGAGACCCAGTACTTC.

This clone has at least ten counts. The chain couples TRBV19 to TRBJ2-1; 15 positions agree with TRBD2. The CDR3 contains 23 residues. Germline lookup yields CDR1 LNHDA and CDR2 SQIVND (reference sequence). With 0 bases clipped from V and 0 bases from J, the junction kept 15 bases outside the gene matches. The CDR3 here is CASSIDRPPGLAGGRGSYNEQFF. The CDR3 region has the DNA TGTGCCAGTAGTATAGATAGACCTCCGGGACTAGCGGGGGGTAGAGGCTCCTACAATGAGCAGTTCTTC.

This clone showed up just once. This chain connects TRBV4-1 to TRBJ1-2; a possible D gene is TRBD1 (5 bases). Germline V gives CDR1 MGHRA, CDR2 YSYEKL. V shed 4 bases and J shed 2 bases, with 11 bases lying between them. The CDR3 consists of 14 residues. The CDR3 spells CASSLQQDNYGYTF. The CDR3 nucleotides are TGCGCCAGCAGCCTACAACAGGACAACTATGGCTACACCTTC.

This clone occurred a few times. The chain carries TRBV29-1 and TRBJ2-3, with D possibly TRBD2 on 7 matching bases. The germline V and J ends were trimmed by 4 bases and 0 bases, with 20 bases remaining between them. Germline V gives CDR1 SQVTM, CDR2 ANQGSEA. The CDR3 runs 17 residues. The CDR3 nucleotides are TGCAGCGTTGGGGGGTCGGGGGGCGGAGCCAGCACAGATACGCAGTATTTT. Its translation: CSVGGSGGGASTDTQYF.

This chain joins TRBV6-6 and TRBJ1-5; 7 nucleotides align to TRBD1. Germline V gene sequence: CDR1 MNHNY, CDR2 SVGAGI (reference sequence). The ends lost 5 bases at V and 7 bases at J; junction bases unmatched: 5. The CDR3 runs 13 residues. The CDR3 nucleotides read TGTGCCAGCAGTCACAGGGGTGGCCAGCCCCAGCATTTT. Amino acid sequence: CASSHRGGQPQHF.

The V gene is TRBV7-2, the J gene TRBJ2-5; TRBD2 aligns across 10 bases. Germline trimming cut 1 base from V and 4 bases from J; bases unmatched to any gene: 6. Germline V gene lookup returns CDR1 SGHTA and CDR2 FQGNSA. This CDR3 has 16 amino acids. CDR3 coding DNA: TGTGCCAGCAGCTTAGGGAGCGGGAGGGGTGGAGAGACCCAGTACTTC. Translated, it gives CASSLGSGRGGETQYF.

This rearrangement joins TRBV5-8 to TRBJ2-7; 7 bases agree with TRBD1. The CDR3 extends over 16 amino acids. V was clipped by 4 bases and J by 1 base; unmatched bases: 11. CDR1 and CDR2 from the germline V gene are SGHTS and YDEGEE. The CDR3 here is CASSQRDSLNSYEQYF. The CDR3 DNA is TGTGCCAGCAGCCAAAGGGACAGCTTAAATTCCTACGAGCAGTACTTC.

This chain uses TRBV7-8 with TRBJ2-1; 7 positions agree with TRBD2. The CDR3 runs 17 residues. The J segment lost 2 bases and the V segment lost 4 bases, leaving 11 bases of the junction unmatched. CDR1 and CDR2 (germline): SGHVS, FQNEAQ. The CDR3 bases are TGTGCCAGCAGCTCTTCCCCGCCGGGAGGCACCTACAATGAGCAGTTCTTC. Its protein is CASSSSPPGGTYNEQFF.

This sequence joins TRBV6-1 and TRBJ2-3, with 8 bases that match TRBD2. Germline V gives CDR1 MNHNS, CDR2 SASEGT. The V and J ends lost 3 bases and 8 bases, in that order; junction bases with no gene match: 13. The length of the CDR3 is 16 residues. CDR3 protein: CASSDPSSGSQVTQYF. DNA of the CDR3: TGTGCCAGCAGTGACCCCTCTAGCGGGTCCCAGGTTACGCAGTATTTT.

In its sample, this clone was seen once. This rearrangement joins TRBV2 to TRBJ2-7; TRBD2 is a possible D gene (5 bases). CDR1 and CDR2 from the germline V gene are SNHLY and FYNNEI. The CDR3 totals 15 residues. V was trimmed by 6 bases and J by 0 bases, leaving 15 bases between them. This CDR3 reads CASSDPDFYSYEQYF. The CDR3 DNA is TGTGCCAGCAGCGACCCGGACTTTTACTCCTACGAGCAGTACTTC.